Following are 2 T cell receptor beta chains from one sample sequenced in a study of beta chain features in type 1 diabetes. Reverse transcribing all isolated RNA meant expressed TCRB transcripts were sequenced. The repertoire was sequenced with immunoSEQ multiplex PCR; TCRdb's copy has only in-frame clones and lacks some. The sample carries some 230,000 clones, over 9.5% recorded once. The sequenced sample was naive CD4+ T cells from blood. These TCRs come from a woman aged 18-35 years in good health.

The chain uses TRBV6-6 and TRBJ2-7; 10 positions agree with TRBD1. The germline gives CDR1 MNHNY, CDR2 SVGAGI (reference sequence). V lost 8 bases to trimming and J lost 6 bases; unmatched junction nucleotides: 10. The CDR3 is 14 amino acids. DNA of the CDR3: TGTGCCAGCCGGACAGGGGGTTTATTCGGCGAGCAGTACTTC. This gives the protein CASRTGGLFGEQYF.

The table lists this clone with a few counts. Within the sample, other DNA sequences also encode this same CDR3. CDR3 region: CASSRGPGELFF. CDR3 sequence (DNA): TGTGCCAGCAGCAGGGGCCCCGGGGAGCTGTTTTTT. V gene TRBV6-5 combines with J gene TRBJ2-2, with D tentatively TRBD1 (6 bases). CDR1 MNHEY and CDR2 SVGAGI come from the germline V gene. The CDR3 loop spans 12 amino acids. Trimming took 6 bases from V and 6 from J, leaving 8 bases between them.